This T cell receptor beta chain emerged from a study of siplizumab effects on memory and regulatory T cells. General observations from the study: About 75-95% of proliferating CD4+ or CD8+ clones had no assignable naive or memory phenotype. Both greater diversity than memory cells and a major contribution to the alloresponse seemed to characterize naive T cells.

On this clone: The antigen is not known.

Some clones are missing from TCRdb's copy, which holds only in-frame ones; the method was immunoSEQ multiplex PCR. The table has 62,000 or so clones, approximately 82% seen once. Germline V gives CDR1 SQVTM, CDR2 ANQGSEA. CDR3 size: 12 residues. J was trimmed by 8 bases and V by 3 bases; bases with no gene match: 2. Researchers sequenced unstimulated naive, memory, effector memory and TEMRA subsets in a few donor pairs. The source material was memory CD4+ T cells sorted from blood. V and J are TRBV29-1 and TRBJ2-1; 9 bases agree with TRBD2. This receptor was obtained from a human donor in good health. The CDR3 spells CSVDGTSYEQFF. CDR3 nucleotide sequence: TGCAGCGTTGACGGGACTAGCTATGAGCAGTTCTTC.